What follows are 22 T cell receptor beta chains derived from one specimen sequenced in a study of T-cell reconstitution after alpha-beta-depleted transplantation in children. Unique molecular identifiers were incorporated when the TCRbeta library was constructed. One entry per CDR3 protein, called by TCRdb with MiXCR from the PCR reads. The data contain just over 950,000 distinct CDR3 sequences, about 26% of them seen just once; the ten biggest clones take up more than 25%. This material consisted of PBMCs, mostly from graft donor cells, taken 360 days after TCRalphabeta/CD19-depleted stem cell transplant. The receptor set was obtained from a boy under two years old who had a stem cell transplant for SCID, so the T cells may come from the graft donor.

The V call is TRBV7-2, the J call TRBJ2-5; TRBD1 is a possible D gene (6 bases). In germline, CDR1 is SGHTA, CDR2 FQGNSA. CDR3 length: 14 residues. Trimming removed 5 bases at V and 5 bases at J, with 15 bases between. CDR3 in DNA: TGTGCCAGCAGCAAGGGGACAATAGCGGAGACCCAGTACTTC. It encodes CASSKGTIAETQYF.

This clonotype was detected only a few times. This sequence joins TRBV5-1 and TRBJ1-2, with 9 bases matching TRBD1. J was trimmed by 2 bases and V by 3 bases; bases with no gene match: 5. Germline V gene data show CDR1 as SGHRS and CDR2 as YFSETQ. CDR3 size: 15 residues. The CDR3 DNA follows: TGCGCCAGCAGCTCCACAGGGGGCGCGAACTATGGCTACACCTTC. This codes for CASSSTGGANYGYTF. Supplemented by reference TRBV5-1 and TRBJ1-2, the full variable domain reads KAGVTQTPRYLIKTRGQQVTLSCSPISGHRSVSWYQQTPGQGLQFLFEYFSETQRNKGNFPGRFSGRQFSNSRSEMNVSTLELGDSALYLCASSSTGGANYGYTFGSGTRLTVV.

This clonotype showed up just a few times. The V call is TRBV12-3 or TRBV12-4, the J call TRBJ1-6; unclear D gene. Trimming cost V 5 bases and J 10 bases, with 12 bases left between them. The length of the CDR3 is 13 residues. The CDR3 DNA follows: TGTGCCAGCAGTCCCGCATCGGAATCACCCCTCCACTTT. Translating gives CASSPASESPLHF.

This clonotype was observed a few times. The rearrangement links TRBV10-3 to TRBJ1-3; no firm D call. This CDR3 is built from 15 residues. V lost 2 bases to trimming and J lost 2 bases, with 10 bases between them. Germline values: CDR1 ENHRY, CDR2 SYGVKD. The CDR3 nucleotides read TGTGCCATCAGTGAGACACAGACCGCTGGAAACACCATATATTTT. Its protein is CAISETQTAGNTIYF.

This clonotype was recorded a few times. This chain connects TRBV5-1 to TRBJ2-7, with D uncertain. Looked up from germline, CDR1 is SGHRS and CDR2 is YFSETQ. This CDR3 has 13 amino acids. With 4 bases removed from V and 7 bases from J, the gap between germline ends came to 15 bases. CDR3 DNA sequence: TGCGCCAGCAGCCTACGCAGGTTTGATGAGCAGTACTTC. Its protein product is CASSLRRFDEQYF.

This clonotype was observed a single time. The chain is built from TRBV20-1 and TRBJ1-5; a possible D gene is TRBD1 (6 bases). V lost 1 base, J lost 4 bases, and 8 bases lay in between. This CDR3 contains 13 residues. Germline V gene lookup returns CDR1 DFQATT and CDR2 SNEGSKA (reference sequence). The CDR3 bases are TGCAGTGCTAGAGCACAGGGTAATCAGCCCCAGCATTTT. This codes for CSARAQGNQPQHF.

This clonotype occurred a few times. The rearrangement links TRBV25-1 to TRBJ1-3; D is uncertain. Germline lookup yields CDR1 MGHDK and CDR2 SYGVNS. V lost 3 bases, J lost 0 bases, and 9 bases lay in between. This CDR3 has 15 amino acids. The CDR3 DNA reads TGTGCCAGCAGTGACCAAGCCCCCTCTGGAAACACCATATATTTT. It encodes CASSDQAPSGNTIYF.

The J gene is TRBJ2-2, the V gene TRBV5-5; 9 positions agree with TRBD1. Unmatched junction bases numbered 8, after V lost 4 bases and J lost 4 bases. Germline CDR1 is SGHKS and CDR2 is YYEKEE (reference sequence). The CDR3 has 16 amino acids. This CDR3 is CASSTGQGWATGELFF. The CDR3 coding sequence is TGTGCCAGCAGCACGGGACAGGGCTGGGCCACCGGGGAGCTGTTTTTT.

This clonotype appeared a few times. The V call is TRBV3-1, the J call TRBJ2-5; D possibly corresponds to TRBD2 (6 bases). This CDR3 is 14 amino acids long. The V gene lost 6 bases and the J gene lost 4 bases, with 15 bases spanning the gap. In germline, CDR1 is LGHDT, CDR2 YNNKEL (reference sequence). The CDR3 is CASRRLQGGETQYF. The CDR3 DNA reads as TGTGCCAGCAGAAGGCTCCAGGGAGGAGAGACCCAGTACTTC.

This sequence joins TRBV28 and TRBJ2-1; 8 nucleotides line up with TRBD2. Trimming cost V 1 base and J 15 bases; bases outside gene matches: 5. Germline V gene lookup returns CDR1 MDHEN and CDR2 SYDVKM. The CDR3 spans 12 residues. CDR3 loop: CASSLYAGGLFF. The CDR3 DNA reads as TGTGCCAGCAGTTTATATGCGGGGGGCCTGTTCTTC.

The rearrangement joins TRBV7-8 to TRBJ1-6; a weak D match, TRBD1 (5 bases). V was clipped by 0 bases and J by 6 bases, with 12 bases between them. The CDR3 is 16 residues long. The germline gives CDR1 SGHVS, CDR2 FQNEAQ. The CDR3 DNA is TGTGCCAGCAGCTTAGCGACGGGGACGGGTAATTCACCCCTCCACTTT. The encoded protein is CASSLATGTGNSPLHF.

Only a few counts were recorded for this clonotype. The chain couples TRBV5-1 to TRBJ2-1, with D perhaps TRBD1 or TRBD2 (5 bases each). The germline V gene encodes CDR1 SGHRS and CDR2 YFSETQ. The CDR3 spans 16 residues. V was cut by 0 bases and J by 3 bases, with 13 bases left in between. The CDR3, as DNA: TGCGCCAGCAGCTTGGAGGGACCCTCTTTCTACAATGAGCAGTTCTTC. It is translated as CASSLEGPSFYNEQFF.

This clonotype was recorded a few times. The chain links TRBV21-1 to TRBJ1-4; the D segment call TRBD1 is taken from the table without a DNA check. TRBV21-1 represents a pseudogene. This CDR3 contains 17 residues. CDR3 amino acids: CASSKGKTGDFNEKLFF. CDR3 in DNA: TGTGCCAGCAGCAAAGGAAAAACAGGGGACTTTAATGAAAAACTGTTTTTT.

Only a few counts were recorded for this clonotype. DNA for the CDR3: TGTGCCAGTCCGGGACAGCACCAAGAGACCCAGTACTTC. This translates into CASPGQHQETQYF. The chain employs TRBV2 and TRBJ2-5, with 7 positions matching TRBD1. The CDR3 contains 13 residues. Trimming removed 9 bases from V and 0 bases from J; junction bases left unmatched: 4. Germline CDR1 is SNHLY and CDR2 is FYNNEI.

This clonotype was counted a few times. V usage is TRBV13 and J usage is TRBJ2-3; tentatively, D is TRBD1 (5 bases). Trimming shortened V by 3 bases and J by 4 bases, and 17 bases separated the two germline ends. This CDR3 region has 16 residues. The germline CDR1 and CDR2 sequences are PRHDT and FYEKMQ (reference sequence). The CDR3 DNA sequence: TGTGCCAGCAGCTTGGGGCAGGTTGAACACGCAGATACGCAGTATTTT. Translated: CASSLGQVEHADTQYF.

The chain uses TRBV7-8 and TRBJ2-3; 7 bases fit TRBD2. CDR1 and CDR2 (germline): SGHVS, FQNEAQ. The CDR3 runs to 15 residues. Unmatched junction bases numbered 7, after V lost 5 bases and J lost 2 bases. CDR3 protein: CASSLGDYHTDTQYF. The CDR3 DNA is TGTGCCAGCAGCCTAGGGGACTACCACACAGATACGCAGTATTTT.

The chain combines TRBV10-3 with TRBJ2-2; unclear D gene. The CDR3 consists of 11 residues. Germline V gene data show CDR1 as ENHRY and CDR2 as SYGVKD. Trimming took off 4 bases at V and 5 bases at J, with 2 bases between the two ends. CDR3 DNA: TGTGCCATCAGTGTAACCGGGGAGCTGTTTTTT. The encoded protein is CAISVTGELFF.

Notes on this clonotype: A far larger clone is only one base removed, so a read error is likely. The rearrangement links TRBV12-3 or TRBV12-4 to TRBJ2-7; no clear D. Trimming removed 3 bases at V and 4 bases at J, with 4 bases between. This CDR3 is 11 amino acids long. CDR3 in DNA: TGTGCCAGCAGTTTTGAGTACGAGCAGTACTTC. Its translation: CASSFEYEQYF.

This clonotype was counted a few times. The CDR3 region is CASSVGDGGYEQYF. The CDR3 DNA reads TGTGCCAGCAGCGTAGGCGACGGTGGTTACGAGCAGTACTTC. J is TRBJ2-7 and V is TRBV9, with D unclear. The CDR3 contains 14 residues. Trimming left V 0 bases short and J 4 bases short, with 11 bases between. Germline V lookup: CDR1 SGDLS, CDR2 YYNGEE.

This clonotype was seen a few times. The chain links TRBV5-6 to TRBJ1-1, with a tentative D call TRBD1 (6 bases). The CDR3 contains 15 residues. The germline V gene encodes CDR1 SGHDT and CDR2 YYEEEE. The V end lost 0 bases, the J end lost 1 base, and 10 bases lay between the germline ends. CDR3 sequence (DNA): TGTGCCAGCAGCTTGGAGAGGGGGTGGAACACTGAAGCTTTCTTT. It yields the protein CASSLERGWNTEAFF. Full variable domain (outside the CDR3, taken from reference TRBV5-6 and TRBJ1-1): DAGVTQSPTHLIKTRGQQVTLRCSPKSGHDTVSWYQQALGQGPQFIFQYYEEEERQRGNFPDRFSGHQFPNYSSELNVNALLLGDSALYLCASSLERGWNTEAFFGQGTRLTVV.

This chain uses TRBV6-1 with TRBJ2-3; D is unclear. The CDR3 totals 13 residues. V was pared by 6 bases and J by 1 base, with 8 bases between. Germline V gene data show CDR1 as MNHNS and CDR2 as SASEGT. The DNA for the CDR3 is TGTGCCAGCAGGATCCGGGGCACAGATACGCAGTATTTT. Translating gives CASRIRGTDTQYF.

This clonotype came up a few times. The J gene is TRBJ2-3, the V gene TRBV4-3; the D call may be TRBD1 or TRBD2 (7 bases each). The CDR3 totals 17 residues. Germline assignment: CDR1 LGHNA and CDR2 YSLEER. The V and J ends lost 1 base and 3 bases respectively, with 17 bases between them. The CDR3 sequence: CASSQGGGGVGTDTQYF. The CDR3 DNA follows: TGCGCCAGCAGCCAAGGGGGAGGGGGCGTTGGGACAGATACGCAGTATTTT.